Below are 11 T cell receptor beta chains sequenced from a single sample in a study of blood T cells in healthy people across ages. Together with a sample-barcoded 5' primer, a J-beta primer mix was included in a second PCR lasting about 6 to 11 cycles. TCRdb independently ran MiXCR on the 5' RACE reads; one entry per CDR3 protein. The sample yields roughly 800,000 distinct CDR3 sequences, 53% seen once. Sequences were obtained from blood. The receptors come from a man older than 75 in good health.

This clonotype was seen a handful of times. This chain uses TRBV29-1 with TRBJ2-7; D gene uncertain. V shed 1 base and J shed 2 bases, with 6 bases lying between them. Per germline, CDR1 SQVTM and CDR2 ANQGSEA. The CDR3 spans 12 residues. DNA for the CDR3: TGCAGCGTTGAAGCCACAACCTACGAGCAGTACTTC. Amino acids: CSVEATTYEQYF.

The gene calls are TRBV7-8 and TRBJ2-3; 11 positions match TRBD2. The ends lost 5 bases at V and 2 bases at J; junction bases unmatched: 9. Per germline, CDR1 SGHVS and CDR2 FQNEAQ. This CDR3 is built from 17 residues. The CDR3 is CASSPTGTSGLTDTQYF. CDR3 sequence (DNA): TGTGCCAGCAGCCCCACCGGGACTAGCGGCCTCACAGATACGCAGTATTTT.

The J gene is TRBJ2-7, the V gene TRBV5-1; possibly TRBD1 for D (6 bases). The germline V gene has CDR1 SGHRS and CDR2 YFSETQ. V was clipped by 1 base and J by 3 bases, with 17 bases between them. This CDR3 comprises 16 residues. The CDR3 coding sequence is TGCGCCAGCAGCTTGAATTCTGGTCCAGGGGACTACGAGCAGTACTTC. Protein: CASSLNSGPGDYEQYF. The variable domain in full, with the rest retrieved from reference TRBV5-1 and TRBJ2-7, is KAGVTQTPRYLIKTRGQQVTLSCSPISGHRSVSWYQQTPGQGLQFLFEYFSETQRNKGNFPGRFSGRQFSNSRSEMNVSTLELGDSALYLCASSLNSGPGDYEQYFGPGTRLTVT.

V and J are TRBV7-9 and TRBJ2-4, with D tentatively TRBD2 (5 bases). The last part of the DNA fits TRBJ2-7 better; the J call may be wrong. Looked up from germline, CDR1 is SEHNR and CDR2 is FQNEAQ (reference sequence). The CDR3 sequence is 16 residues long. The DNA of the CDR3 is TGTGCCAGCAGCTTGGCGGGTCAGCGAGGAACTTACGAGCAGTACTTC. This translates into CASSLAGQRGTYEQYF.

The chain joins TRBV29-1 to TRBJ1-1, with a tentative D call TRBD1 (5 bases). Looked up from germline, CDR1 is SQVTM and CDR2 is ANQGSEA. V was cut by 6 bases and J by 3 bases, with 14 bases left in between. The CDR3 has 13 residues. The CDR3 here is CSVRHAGDTEAFF. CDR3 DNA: TGCAGCGTCCGACACGCGGGGGACACTGAAGCTTTCTTT.

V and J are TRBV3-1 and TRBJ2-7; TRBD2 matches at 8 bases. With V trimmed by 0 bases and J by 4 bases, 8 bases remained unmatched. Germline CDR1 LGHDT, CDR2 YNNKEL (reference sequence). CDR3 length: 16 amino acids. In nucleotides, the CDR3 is TGTGCCAGCAGCCAAGATCCCGGGAGGGTCTGGTACGAGCAGTACTTC. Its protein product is CASSQDPGRVWYEQYF.

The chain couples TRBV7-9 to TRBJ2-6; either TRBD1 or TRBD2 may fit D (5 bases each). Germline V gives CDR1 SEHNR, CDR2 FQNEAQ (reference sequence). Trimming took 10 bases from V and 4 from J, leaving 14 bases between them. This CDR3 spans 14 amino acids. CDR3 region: CANDGGSGANVLTF. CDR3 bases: TGTGCCAACGATGGGGGTTCGGGGGCCAACGTCCTGACTTTC.

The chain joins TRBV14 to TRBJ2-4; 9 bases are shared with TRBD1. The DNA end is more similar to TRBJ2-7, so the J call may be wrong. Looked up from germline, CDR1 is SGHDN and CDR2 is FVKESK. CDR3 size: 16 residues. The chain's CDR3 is CASSLLAKDRGYEQYF. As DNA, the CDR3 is TGTGCCAGCAGCCTTCTCGCCAAGGACAGGGGTTACGAGCAGTACTTC.

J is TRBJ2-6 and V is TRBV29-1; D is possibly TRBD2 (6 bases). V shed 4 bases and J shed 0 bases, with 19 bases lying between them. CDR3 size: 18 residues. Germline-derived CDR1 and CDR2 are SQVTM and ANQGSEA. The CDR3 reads CSVGEVAGRNSGANVLTF. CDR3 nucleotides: TGCAGCGTTGGGGAGGTCGCAGGTCGAAACTCTGGGGCCAACGTCCTGACTTTC.

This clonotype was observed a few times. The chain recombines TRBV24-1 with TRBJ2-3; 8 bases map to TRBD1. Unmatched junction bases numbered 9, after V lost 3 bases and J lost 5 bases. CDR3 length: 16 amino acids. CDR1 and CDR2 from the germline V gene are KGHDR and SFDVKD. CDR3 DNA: TGTGCCACCAGTGATGCCCGGACAGGGTTCGGAGATACGCAGTATTTT. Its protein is CATSDARTGFGDTQYF.

For the CDR3, the DNA is TGTGCCAGCAGCTTGCCAGGGGGGAACTATGGCTACACCTTC. This gives the protein CASSLPGGNYGYTF. The rearrangement uses TRBV7-9 and TRBJ1-2; 7 bases are a match to TRBD1. V was pared by 3 bases and J by 2 bases, with 3 bases of the junction left unmatched. CDR1 and CDR2 from the germline V gene are SEHNR and FQNEAQ (reference sequence). CDR3 size: 14 residues.